The 8 T cell receptor beta chains below were found in one sample sequenced in a study of blood T cell repertoires in COVID-19. Profiling relied on immunoSEQ multiplex PCR, and the TCRdb table lists in-frame clones only, not all of them. The sample includes hundreds of thousands of clones, around nine tenths seen only once; the top ten take roughly 5%. What was sequenced was PBMCs or T cells enriched from blood (not recorded which). These receptors were obtained from a man aged 55 to 70 who had recovered from COVID-19.

The chain links TRBV29-1 to TRBJ1-2; D might be TRBD1 (6 bases). The CDR3 contains 13 residues. CDR1 and CDR2 from the germline V gene are SQVTM and ANQGSEA. V gave up 6 bases and J gave up 4 bases, with 15 bases separating them. The CDR3 here is CSVLRGGGYGYTF. The CDR3 DNA reads TGCAGCGTCTTGCGGGGGGGCGGCTATGGCTACACCTTC.

This clone was counted once. This chain links TRBV7-6 with TRBJ2-3; D not certain. The V and J ends lost 5 bases and 2 bases respectively, with 14 bases between them. Germline V gene sequence: CDR1 SGHVS, CDR2 FNYEAQ. The CDR3 totals 15 residues. DNA for the CDR3: TGTGCCAGCAGCCCCTTAGCTACGCACACAGATACGCAGTATTTT. It translates to CASSPLATHTDTQYF.

This clone was detected only once. The chain employs TRBV3-1 (or the pseudogene TRBV3-2) and TRBJ1-1; D possibly corresponds to TRBD1 (5 bases). This CDR3 has 15 amino acids. The germline V and J ends were trimmed by 0 bases and 5 bases, with 13 bases remaining between them. CDR1 LGHDT and CDR2 YNNKEL come from the germline V gene (reference sequence). The DNA for the CDR3 is TGTGCCAGCAGCCAAGATCGCAGGGCCGGGACTGAAGCTTTCTTT. Protein sequence: CASSQDRRAGTEAFF.

V is TRBV7-3 and J is TRBJ2-1, with 14 bases aligning to TRBD2. This CDR3 has 18 residues. Germline CDR1 SGHTA, CDR2 FQGTGA. Trimming cost V 3 bases and J 7 bases; bases outside gene matches: 11. CDR3 sequence (DNA): TGTGCCAGCAGCTTCGACCCACCCGGGACTAGCGGGAGTAATGAGCAGTTCTTC. Protein: CASSFDPPGTSGSNEQFF.

The chain links TRBV19 to TRBJ2-1, with 10 bases that match TRBD2. The CDR3 has 17 amino acids. Germline V gene data show CDR1 as LNHDA and CDR2 as SQIVND (reference sequence). Unmatched junction bases numbered 8, after V lost 6 bases and J lost 0 bases. The CDR3 reads CASRPSGSPSSYNEQFF. CDR3 nucleotide sequence: TGTGCCAGTAGGCCTAGCGGGAGCCCTAGCTCCTACAATGAGCAGTTCTTC.

The gene calls are TRBV18 and TRBJ2-3; TRBD2 agrees at 7 bases. This CDR3 has 17 residues. J gave up 1 base and V 6 bases, and 13 bases lay outside the gene matches. Germline V gene sequence: CDR1 KGHSH, CDR2 LQKENI. CDR3 nucleotide sequence: TGTGCCAGCTCGTCCCTCCGGACTAGTTTTGGCACAGATACGCAGTATTTT. Protein: CASSSLRTSFGTDTQYF.

The chain employs TRBV20-1 and TRBJ2-7; 9 nucleotides match TRBD1. Germline-derived CDR1 and CDR2 are DFQATT and SNEGSKA (reference sequence). V lost 7 bases to trimming and J lost 7 bases; unmatched junction nucleotides: 14. The CDR3 runs 14 residues. The CDR3 loop is CSVSSGTGLREQYF. The CDR3 DNA reads as TGCAGTGTTAGTAGTGGGACAGGGTTAAGAGAGCAGTACTTC.

V usage is TRBV2 and J usage is TRBJ2-6; TRBD2 is a possible D gene (5 bases). V was shortened by 4 bases and J by 0 bases, with 19 bases between the two germline ends. The CDR3 has 19 amino acids. Per the germline V gene, CDR1 is SNHLY and CDR2 is FYNNEI. DNA for the CDR3: TGTGCCAGCAGTGTAATGGACCGGGGTAGCTCCTCTGGGGCCAACGTCCTGACTTTC. Encoded protein: CASSVMDRGSSSGANVLTF.